The entry below describes one T cell receptor (beta chain). Its target is not known. This record belongs to a study of Ad26.COV2.S vaccination and SARS-CoV-2 variants. Study-wide context: Doses of Ad26.COV2.S were injected into muscle once or twice, 56 days apart.

Study-level results: Once vaccination had occurred, spike-specific CD8+ and CD4+ T cell responses reportedly showed substantial breadth.

Produced via immunoSEQ multiplex PCR; TCRdb's table is partial and in-frame only. Of roughly 330,000 clones listed, roughly 90% are singletons. CDR1 and CDR2 from the germline V gene are SEHNR and FQNEAQ (reference sequence). The CDR3 is 17 residues long. The V gene end was trimmed by 3 bases and the J gene end by 0 bases; junction bases not matched to a gene: 6. Treatment indicated: over 15 received Ad26.COV2.S at low or high dose, single or two shots; about 5 received placebo; per-sample allocation not given. After the first vaccine or placebo injection, samples were drawn on day 63. Immunization relied on an Ad26 vector, which expressed Wuhan-strain SARS-CoV-2 spike.

The receptor was isolated from a person between 18 and 65 years old who received the Ad26.COV2.S COVID-19 vaccine or a placebo. The material sequenced was peripheral blood, taken in a trial of Ad26.COV2.S vaccine versus placebo. The J gene is TRBJ2-2, the V gene TRBV7-9, with 8 bases aligning to TRBD2. The CDR3 sequence: CASSFSASGSNTGELFF. The CDR3 region has the DNA TGTGCCAGCAGCTTTTCGGCTAGCGGGTCGAACACCGGGGAGCTGTTTTTT.